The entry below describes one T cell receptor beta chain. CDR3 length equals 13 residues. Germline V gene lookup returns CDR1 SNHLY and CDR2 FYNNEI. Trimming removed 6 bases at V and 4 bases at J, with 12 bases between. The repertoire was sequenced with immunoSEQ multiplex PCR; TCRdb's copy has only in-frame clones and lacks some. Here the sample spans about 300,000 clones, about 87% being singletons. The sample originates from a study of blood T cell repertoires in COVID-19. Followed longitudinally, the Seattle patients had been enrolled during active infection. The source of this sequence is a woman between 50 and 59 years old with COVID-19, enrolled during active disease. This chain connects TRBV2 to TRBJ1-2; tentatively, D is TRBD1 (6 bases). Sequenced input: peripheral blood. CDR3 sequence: CASSDGTLYGYTF. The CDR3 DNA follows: TGTGCCAGCAGCGACGGGACACTCTATGGCTACACCTTC.